The 8 T cell receptor beta chains listed next were all sequenced from one sample in a study of T cell responses to AZD1222 COVID-19 vaccine. TCRdb keeps only in-frame clones here, not all; method: immunoSEQ multiplex PCR. The sample lists some 110,000 clones, 85% to 95% occurring once. The starting material was peripheral blood, obtained on day 0 of AZD1222 vaccination. These receptors were taken from an adult in good health.

The chain recombines TRBV5-1 with TRBJ1-1, with TRBD1 identical over 9 bases. J lost 0 bases, V lost 1 base, and 4 bases had no gene match. Per germline, CDR1 SGHRS and CDR2 YFSETQ. The CDR3 is made up of 16 amino acids. CDR3 coding DNA: TGCGCCAGCAGCTTGAAACAGGGGGCTATGAACACTGAAGCTTTCTTT. Its protein product is CASSLKQGAMNTEAFF. Looking up the rest from reference TRBV5-1 and TRBJ1-1 gives the full variable domain: KAGVTQTPRYLIKTRGQQVTLSCSPISGHRSVSWYQQTPGQGLQFLFEYFSETQRNKGNFPGRFSGRQFSNSRSEMNVSTLELGDSALYLCASSLKQGAMNTEAFFGQGTRLTVV.

This sequence joins TRBV4-1 and TRBJ2-3, with 9 bases lining up with TRBD2. V lost 2 bases and J lost 2; bases outside the gene matches: 11. The CDR3 consists of 18 residues. Germline V gene lookup returns CDR1 MGHRA and CDR2 YSYEKL. In DNA form, the CDR3 reads TGCGCCAGCAGCCAAAGTGGTAGCGGGGGCCAGCTCACAGATACGCAGTATTTT. Translation: CASSQSGSGGQLTDTQYF.

The J gene is TRBJ2-7, the V gene TRBV5-4; weak D call: TRBD1 (6 bases). Germline V lookup: CDR1 SGHNT, CDR2 YYREEE (reference sequence). The CDR3 runs to 14 residues. Trimming left V 3 bases short and J 4 bases short, with 14 bases between. The CDR3 DNA reads as TGTGCCAGCAGCTACGGACTGGGGGCATACGAGCAGTACGTC. Encoded protein: CASSYGLGAYEQYV.

This CDR3 reads CATSQGSNTEAFF. CDR3 nucleotides: TGTGCCACTTCACAGGGCTCGAACACTGAAGCTTTCTTT. The chain uses TRBV10-3 and TRBJ1-1; possible D gene TRBD1, 6 bases. Germline-derived CDR1 and CDR2 are ENHRY and SYGVKD. There are 13 residues in the CDR3. V was pared by 10 bases and J by 1 base, with 13 bases between.

The genes are TRBV30 and TRBJ1-3; 7 bases align to TRBD1. V lost 8 bases and J lost 2; bases outside the gene matches: 6. CDR1 is GTSNPN and CDR2 is SVGIG in the germline V gene (reference sequence). This CDR3 contains 13 residues. The CDR3 region has the DNA TGTGCCATAAACAGGGGAACTGGAAACACCATATATTTT. It encodes CAINRGTGNTIYF. The complete variable domain, with remaining parts taken from reference TRBV30 and TRBJ1-3, reads SQTIHQWPATLVQPVGSPLSLECTVEGTSNPNLYWYRQAAGRGLQLLFYSVGIGQISSEVPQNLSASRPQDRQFILSSKKLLLSDSGFYLCAINRGTGNTIYFGEGSWLTVV.

This chain uses TRBV5-4 with TRBJ2-7, with a weak D call TRBD2 (6 bases). Germline loops: CDR1 SGHNT, CDR2 YYREEE (reference sequence). V was pared by 4 bases and J by 3 bases, with 17 bases between. The CDR3 is made up of 15 amino acids. CDR3 in DNA: TGTGCCAGCAGCCCGGGGGTTGCCGCTGGCTACGAGCAGTACGTC. It yields the protein CASSPGVAAGYEQYV.

J is TRBJ1-1 and V is TRBV19, with D perhaps matching TRBD1 (6 bases). The germline V gene encodes CDR1 LNHDA and CDR2 SQIVND (reference sequence). The CDR3 consists of 13 residues. The V end was cut by 2 bases, the J end by 5 bases, with 9 bases between. Written as DNA, the CDR3 is TGTGCCAGTAGTATAAACAGGGAGACTGAAGCTTTCTTT. The encoded protein is CASSINRETEAFF.

The rearrangement links TRBV18 to TRBJ2-2; D unresolved. This CDR3 is built from 15 residues. V dropped 1 base and J dropped 4 bases, with 10 bases sitting between them. Germline values: CDR1 KGHSH, CDR2 LQKENI. CDR3 sequence reads: CASSPLPEATGELFF. CDR3 in DNA: TGTGCCAGCTCACCACTCCCCGAGGCCACCGGGGAGCTGTTTTTT.